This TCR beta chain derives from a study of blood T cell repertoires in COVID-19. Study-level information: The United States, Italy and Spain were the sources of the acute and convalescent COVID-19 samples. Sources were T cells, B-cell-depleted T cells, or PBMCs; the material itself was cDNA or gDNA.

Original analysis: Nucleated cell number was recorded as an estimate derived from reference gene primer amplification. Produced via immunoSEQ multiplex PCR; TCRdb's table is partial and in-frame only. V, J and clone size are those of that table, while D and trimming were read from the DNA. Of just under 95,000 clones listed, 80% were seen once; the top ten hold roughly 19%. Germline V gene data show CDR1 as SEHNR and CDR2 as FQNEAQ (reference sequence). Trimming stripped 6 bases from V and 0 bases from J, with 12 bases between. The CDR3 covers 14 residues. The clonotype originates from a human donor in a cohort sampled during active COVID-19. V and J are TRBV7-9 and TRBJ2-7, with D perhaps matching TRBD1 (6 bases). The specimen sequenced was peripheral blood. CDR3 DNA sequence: TGTGCCAGCAGAACACAGGGTCACTCCTACGAGCAGTACTTC. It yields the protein CASRTQGHSYEQYF.